The entry below describes one T cell receptor (beta chain). These data come from a study of blood T cell repertoires in COVID-19. Across the whole study: Specimens from acute and convalescent COVID-19 originated in the United States, Italy and Spain. Sources were T cells, B-cell-depleted T cells, or PBMCs; the material itself was cDNA or gDNA.

Authors' data handling: It was from reference gene primer amplification that nucleated cell counts were estimated. Measured with immunoSEQ multiplex PCR; TCRdb has only the in-frame clones, and not every one. V and J calls and clone size follow that table, whereas D and trimming were derived from the DNA. The sample records around 94,000 clones, 70% to 90% being singletons. J gave up 4 bases and V 4 bases, and 11 bases lay outside the gene matches. The germline V gene encodes CDR1 SGHRS and CDR2 YFSETQ. The CDR3 contains 16 residues. The source material was peripheral blood. This receptor was obtained from a man in his forties or fifties with active COVID-19. The rearrangement uses TRBV5-1 and TRBJ2-3; the match to TRBD2 covers 8 bases. CDR3 amino acids: CASSPWAGGISDTQYF. The CDR3 DNA sequence: TGCGCCAGCAGCCCCTGGGCGGGGGGCATATCAGATACGCAGTATTTT.